A single sample gave rise to the 18 T cell receptor beta chains below, sequenced in a study of blood T cell repertoires in COVID-19. Libraries were prepared by immunoSEQ multiplex PCR; TCRdb keeps only in-frame clonotypes and omits some of them. The table includes under 200,000 clones, 85% detected once. Sequencing was carried out using peripheral blood. These receptors all come from a woman aged 80 or over with COVID-19, enrolled during active disease.

The rearrangement uses TRBV6-6 and TRBJ2-3; D gene unclear. The CDR3 has 12 residues. Deletions cut 4 bases from V and 2 bases from J, with 4 bases between. Germline V CDR1 and CDR2: MNHNY, SVGAGI (reference sequence). The CDR3 nucleotides read TGTGCCAGCAGTTCGTACACAGATACGCAGTATTTT. Translation gives CASSSYTDTQYF.

The chain carries TRBV5-1 and TRBJ2-7; a possible D gene is TRBD1 (6 bases). CDR3 length: 16 amino acids. The germline gives CDR1 SGHRS, CDR2 YFSETQ. V was shortened by 4 bases and J by 0 bases, with 17 bases between the two germline ends. DNA for the CDR3: TGCGCCAGCAGCCAACAGGGTCCCCCGGGCTCCTACGAGCAGTACTTC. This codes for CASSQQGPPGSYEQYF.

V usage is TRBV12-3 or TRBV12-4 and J usage is TRBJ1-2; D gene ambiguous. With 9 bases removed from V and 6 bases from J, the gap between germline ends came to 17 bases. The CDR3 is 13 amino acids. The CDR3 spells CASSPGSGDGYTF. CDR3 DNA sequence: TGTGCCAGTAGTCCGGGTTCCGGGGATGGCTACACCTTC.

The chain is built from TRBV6-1 and TRBJ1-3, with a possible D match to TRBD1 (5 bases). Between the trimmed V and J ends, which lost 1 base and 3 bases, there was a span of 16 bases. The CDR3 has 17 amino acids. The germline V gene has CDR1 MNHNS and CDR2 SASEGT. The CDR3 bases are TGTGCCAGCAGTGAAGAGGTTCAGGGCTCGTTTGGAAACACCATATATTTT. This translates into CASSEEVQGSFGNTIYF.

J is TRBJ1-5 and V is TRBV5-5, with TRBD1 matching over 7 bases. The germline CDR1 and CDR2 sequences are SGHKS and YYEKEE (reference sequence). This CDR3 has 15 residues. V dropped 1 base and J dropped 5; count of bases not matched to a gene: 6. CDR3 DNA: TGTGCCAGCAGCTTGACAGGGGCAGTGGATCAGCCCCAGCATTTT. It translates to CASSLTGAVDQPQHF. Full variable domain (remainder filled in from reference TRBV5-5 and TRBJ1-5): DAGVTQSPTHLIKTRGQQVTLRCSPISGHKSVSWYQQVLGQGPQFIFQYYEKEERGRGNFPDRFSARQFPNYSSELNVNALLLGDSALYLCASSLTGAVDQPQHFGDGTRLSIL.

The chain couples TRBV12-3 or TRBV12-4 to TRBJ1-2, with TRBD1 matching over 8 bases. CDR3 length: 13 residues. V was pared by 1 base and J by 10 bases, with 5 bases of the junction left unmatched. CDR3: CASSLGTGQDYTF. CDR3 coding DNA: TGTGCCAGCAGTTTAGGGACAGGGCAGGACTACACCTTC.

On this clone: The sample carries other DNA sequences with the same CDR3. The chain has TRBV27 and TRBJ1-2; TRBD1 is a possible D gene (6 bases). The CDR3 runs 13 residues. V was clipped by 8 bases and J by 2 bases, with 12 bases between them. Germline loops: CDR1 MNHEY, CDR2 SMNVEV (reference sequence). The CDR3 DNA is TGTGCCAGCTCCCCGGGGGGCAACTATGGCTACACCTTC. Its protein product is CASSPGGNYGYTF.

The gene calls are TRBV5-5 and TRBJ2-3; 8 bases match TRBD1. CDR1 and CDR2 from the germline V gene are SGHKS and YYEKEE (reference sequence). Trimming at V came to 3 bases and at J to 4 bases, leaving 4 bases not matched to a gene. The CDR3 is made up of 14 amino acids. The CDR3 sequence: CASSSRGQSDTQYF. In DNA, the CDR3 is TGTGCCAGCAGCTCCAGGGGGCAGTCAGATACGCAGTATTTT.

This rearrangement joins TRBV11-1 to TRBJ2-1; D unresolved. Germline CDR1 and CDR2: SGHAT and FQDESV (reference sequence). The CDR3 is 13 amino acids. Trimming stripped 1 base from V and 6 bases from J, with 7 bases between. CDR3 in DNA: TGTGCCAGCAGCTTAGAGTTCGGCAATGAGCAGTTCTTC. Translating it yields CASSLEFGNEQFF.

V usage is TRBV4-2 and J usage is TRBJ1-2; perhaps TRBD1 as D (5 bases). Trimming shortened V by 0 bases and J by 4 bases, and 12 bases separated the two germline ends. Germline CDR1 and CDR2: LGHNA and YNFKEQ. The CDR3 is made up of 15 amino acids. The CDR3 sequence: CASSQDVQGLYGYTF. The CDR3 nucleotides read TGTGCCAGCAGCCAAGATGTCCAGGGCCTCTATGGCTACACCTTC.

V usage is TRBV11-2 and J usage is TRBJ2-1; TRBD2 aligns across 12 bases. Germline values: CDR1 SGHAT, CDR2 FQNNGV. V trimming: 0 bases; J trimming: 14 bases; junction bases outside the gene matches: 5. CDR3 size: 14 residues. CDR3 residues: CASSLDLAGGPEFF. As DNA, the CDR3 is TGTGCCAGCAGCTTAGATCTAGCGGGGGGGCCTGAGTTCTTC.

The chain carries TRBV9 and TRBJ2-5; 9 bases match TRBD2. The germline V gene encodes CDR1 SGDLS and CDR2 YYNGEE. V shed 0 bases and J 5 bases; nucleotides not matched to a gene: 2. This CDR3 has 14 residues. The chain's CDR3 is CASSVAAGGETQYF. The DNA for the CDR3 is TGTGCCAGCAGCGTAGCGGCGGGAGGGGAGACCCAGTACTTC.

This clone was recorded only once. The chain is built from TRBV2 and TRBJ1-1; D not resolved. The CDR3 runs to 13 residues. V lost 1 base and J lost 11, with 14 bases in between. The V gene's germline CDR1 is SNHLY and CDR2 FYNNEI. For the CDR3, the DNA is TGTGCCAGCAGTGAAGTGGGAGAATCCCAGGCTTTCTTT. Translated, it gives CASSEVGESQAFF. Full variable domain (outside the CDR3, taken from reference TRBV2 and TRBJ1-1): EPEVTQTPSHQVTQMGQEVILRCVPISNHLYFYWYRQILGQKVEFLVSFYNNEISEKSEIFDDQFSVERPDGSNFTLKIRSTKLEDSAMYFCASSEVGESQAFFGQGTRLTVV.

J is TRBJ1-1 and V is TRBV5-4; 7 bases fit TRBD1. J was trimmed by 3 bases and V by 0 bases; bases with no gene match: 5. The CDR3 is 15 residues long. The germline V gene encodes CDR1 SGHNT and CDR2 YYREEE (reference sequence). CDR3 sequence: CASSLEAGGHTEAFF. The CDR3 coding sequence is TGTGCCAGCAGCTTGGAGGCAGGGGGACACACTGAAGCTTTCTTT. Looking up the rest from reference TRBV5-4 and TRBJ1-1 gives the full variable domain: ETGVTQSPTHLIKTRGQQVTLRCSSQSGHNTVSWYQQALGQGPQFIFQYYREEENGRGNFPPRFSGLQFPNYSSELNVNALELDDSALYLCASSLEAGGHTEAFFGQGTRLTVV.

The chain employs TRBV5-4 and TRBJ2-3; TRBD2 agrees at 10 bases. Germline V CDR1 and CDR2: SGHNT, YYREEE (reference sequence). Trimming cost V 2 bases and J 3 bases; bases outside gene matches: 9. This CDR3 comprises 17 residues. The CDR3 DNA reads as TGTGCCAGCAGCTTAAAACTAGCGGGACCCCTGACAGATACGCAGTATTTT. Translation: CASSLKLAGPLTDTQYF.

This clone was counted only a few times. J is TRBJ2-7 and V is TRBV2; D gene unclear. The CDR3 has 11 amino acids. V was clipped by 3 bases and J by 4 bases, with 4 bases between them. CDR1 SNHLY and CDR2 FYNNEI come from the germline V gene. The CDR3 DNA reads TGTGCCAGCAGTGAGAGGTACGAGCAGTACTTC. Amino acid sequence: CASSERYEQYF.

The chain combines TRBV4-1 with TRBJ1-4; D not certain. Germline V lookup: CDR1 MGHRA, CDR2 YSYEKL. The length of the CDR3 is 13 residues. The V end was cut by 0 bases, the J end by 8 bases, with 7 bases between. CDR3 DNA sequence: TGCGCCAGCAGCCAAGAGCCCCAGGAAAAACTGTTTTTT. It yields the protein CASSQEPQEKLFF.

The V gene is TRBV10-3, the J gene TRBJ1-2; D might be TRBD1 (6 bases). Trimming removed 5 bases at V and 3 bases at J, with 10 bases between. This CDR3 spans 13 amino acids. The germline V gene has CDR1 ENHRY and CDR2 SYGVKD. CDR3 loop: CAISPRGDYGYTF. Written as DNA, the CDR3 is TGTGCCATCAGTCCCAGGGGAGACTATGGCTACACCTTC.